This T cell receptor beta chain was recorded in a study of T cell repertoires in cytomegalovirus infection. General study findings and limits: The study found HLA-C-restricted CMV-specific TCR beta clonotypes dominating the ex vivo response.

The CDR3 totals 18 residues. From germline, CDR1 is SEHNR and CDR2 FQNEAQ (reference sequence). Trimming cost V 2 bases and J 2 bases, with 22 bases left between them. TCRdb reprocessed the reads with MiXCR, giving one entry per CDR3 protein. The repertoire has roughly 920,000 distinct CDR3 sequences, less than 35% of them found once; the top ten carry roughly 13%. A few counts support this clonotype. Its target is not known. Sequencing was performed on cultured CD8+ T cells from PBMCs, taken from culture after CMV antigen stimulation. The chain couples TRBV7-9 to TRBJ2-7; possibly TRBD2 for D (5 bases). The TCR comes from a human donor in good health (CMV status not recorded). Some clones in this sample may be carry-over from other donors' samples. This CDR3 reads CASSLSGGPNPPTYEQYF. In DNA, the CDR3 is TGTGCCAGCAGCTTAAGCGGTGGGCCTAACCCTCCGACCTACGAGCAGTACTTC.